A selection of T cell receptor beta chains follows, all from one sample in a study of cytomegalovirus exposure and HLA in healthy donors. Generated by immunoSEQ multiplex PCR, the TCRdb table keeps only in-frame clones and is missing some. The sample carries 150,000 to 200,000 clones, 75% to 80% recorded once. Material for sequencing was PBMCs. The receptor source for this set is a man in his forties or fifties in good health and CMV-seropositive. The CDR3 runs from the conserved cysteine through the conserved F or W. A D gene is named only where the DNA matches it firmly. Only part of the rows carry a size: once, few, many, or a class if the clone is expanded.

size	D	V	J	CDR3	DNA
-	-	TRBV11-2	TRBJ2-2	CASSLGGGLNTGELFF	TGTGCCAGCAGCTTAGGAGGGGGTCTGAACACCGGGGAGCTGTTTTTT
-	TRBD2	TRBV11-2	TRBJ2-1	CASSLGGGSYNEQFF	TGTGCCAGCAGCTTAGGCGGGGGATCCTACAATGAGCAGTTCTTC
-	-	TRBV5-6	TRBJ2-1	CASSLVPDNEQFF	TGTGCCAGCAGCTTGGTCCCGGACAATGAGCAGTTCTTC
-	-	TRBV6-5	TRBJ2-1	CASSSSGPFEQFF	TGTGCCAGCAGTTCCTCGGGCCCTTTTGAGCAGTTCTTC
-	TRBD1	TRBV5-1	TRBJ2-2	CASSWDRGTGELFF	TGCGCCAGCAGCTGGGACAGAGGCACCGGGGAGCTGTTTTTT
-	-	TRBV19	TRBJ2-7	CASSPTGINPKNREQYF	TGTGCCAGTAGCCCAACAGGGATTAACCCAAAGAACCGCGAGCAGTACTTC
once	-	TRBV2	TRBJ2-1	CASSDLVPSSYNEQFF	TGTGCCAGCAGTGATTTGGTGCCGAGCTCCTACAATGAGCAGTTCTTC
few	-	TRBV6-5	TRBJ1-1	CASSYSISGTEAFF	TGTGCCAGCAGTTACTCGATTAGTGGCACTGAAGCTTTCTTT
-	TRBD2	TRBV7-6	TRBJ2-2	CASSLALPGGTNTGELFF	TGTGCCAGCAGCTTAGCGCTTCCCGGGGGGACGAACACCGGGGAGCTGTTTTTT
-	TRBD1	TRBV7-9	TRBJ1-6	CSSSLYGQGDNSPLHF	TGTTCCAGCAGCTTATATGGACAGGGCGATAATTCACCCCTCCACTTT
-	-	TRBV11-3	TRBJ2-5	CASSFMGQQETQYF	TGTGCCAGCAGCTTTATGGGACAACAAGAGACCCAGTACTTC
-	TRBD1	TRBV9	TRBJ2-3	CASSDGTATDTQYF	TGTGCCAGCAGCGACGGGACAGCCACAGATACGCAGTATTTT
-	-	TRBV6-6	TRBJ1-5	CASRINRDLYQPQHF	TGTGCCAGCAGGATAAACAGGGATCTTTATCAGCCCCAGCATTTT
-	-	TRBV7-2	TRBJ2-5	CASLPGGSRETQYF	TGTGCCAGCCTCCCTGGGGGGAGCCGCGAGACCCAGTACTTC
few	TRBD1	TRBV6-4	TRBJ2-7	CASSPTGTVVREQYF	TGTGCCAGCAGCCCAACCGGGACAGTTGTTCGCGAGCAGTACTTC
-	TRBD2	TRBV7-9	TRBJ2-3	CASSNGGGRTDTQYF	TGTGCCAGCAGCAACGGGGGGGGCCGGACAGATACGCAGTATTTT
-	-	TRBV5-1	TRBJ2-3	CASSFLLQGKDTQYF	TGCGCCAGCAGCTTCCTATTACAGGGAAAAGATACGCAGTATTTT
-	TRBD1	TRBV19	TRBJ1-1	CASSIDSTGGDAFF	TGTGCCAGTAGTATAGACTCAACAGGGGGTGATGCTTTCTTT
-	TRBD2	TRBV19	TRBJ2-5	CASSNGAGGQETQYF	TGTGCCAGTAGTAACGGAGCGGGGGGTCAAGAGACCCAGTACTTC